This entry features one T cell receptor beta chain sequence. As yet, its antigen is unknown. The data were taken from a study of shared clonotypes between healthy human individuals. Study outcomes and limitations: Larger estimated richness was generally recorded for naive subsets relative to memory subsets. Sample collection involved blood only; tissue repertoires are likely different.

When replicate PCRs were run on sorted subsets, they used around 200 ng DNA, about 30,000 T cell genomes. Produced via immunoSEQ multiplex PCR; TCRdb's table is partial and in-frame only. Of about 680,000 clones detected, 92% appear once; the ten largest clones hold about a quarter. Terminally differentiated effector memory CD45RA+ cells were excluded by CCR7 positive selection of CD45RO-negative cells. Nashville, Tennessee was home to all donors, each a Caucasian adult. Per the germline V gene, CDR1 is SGHNT and CDR2 is YYREEE (reference sequence). V lost 2 bases and J lost 5, with 13 bases in between. The CDR3 consists of 14 residues.

Sample: naive CD8+ T cells sorted from blood. The sequence was collected from a man aged 25-40 years in good health. V gene TRBV5-4 combines with J gene TRBJ2-5; D ambiguous. CDR3 loop: CASSFGERRETQYF. DNA of the CDR3: TGTGCCAGCAGCTTCGGCGAGCGCCGCGAGACCCAGTACTTC. Looking up the rest from reference TRBV5-4 and TRBJ2-5 gives the full variable domain: ETGVTQSPTHLIKTRGQQVTLRCSSQSGHNTVSWYQQALGQGPQFIFQYYREEENGRGNFPPRFSGLQFPNYSSELNVNALELDDSALYLCASSFGERRETQYFGPGTRLLVL.